The 3 T cell receptor beta chains presented below share a single source sample, sequenced in a study of radiotherapy plus CTLA-4 blockade in lung cancer. Clones were sequenced by immunoSEQ multiplex PCR, and TCRdb holds only the in-frame ones, with some missing. The top ten hold 0.65% to 0.9% of the sample, which has approximately 97,000 clones, roughly four fifths seen once. Sample: peripheral blood, taken from a patient treated with radiotherapy plus ipilimumab. Every receptor here comes from a human donor with non-small cell lung cancer who had stable disease on radiotherapy plus ipilimumab.

The chain employs TRBV2 and TRBJ2-5; 13 bases are shared with TRBD2. There are 17 residues in the CDR3. J lost 7 bases, V lost 4 bases, and 12 bases had no gene match. CDR1 SNHLY and CDR2 FYNNEI come from the germline V gene. CDR3 bases: TGTGCCAGCAGTGGACTAGCGGGGGGTTTATTCTCGGCGACCCAGTACTTC. Amino acid sequence: CASSGLAGGLFSATQYF.

The V and J genes are TRBV9 and TRBJ1-1; D is ambiguous. The CDR3 contains 14 residues. The V gene lost 4 bases and the J gene lost 1 base, with 11 bases spanning the gap. From germline, CDR1 is SGDLS and CDR2 YYNGEE. CDR3 residues: CASSPLRENTEAFF. CDR3 DNA: TGTGCCAGCAGCCCATTAAGAGAGAACACTGAAGCTTTCTTT.

The V and J genes are TRBV19 and TRBJ1-2; no firm D call. Germline V CDR1 and CDR2: LNHDA, SQIVND (reference sequence). The ends were cut back, 3 bases at V and 2 bases at J, with 7 bases in the middle. The CDR3 is made up of 13 amino acids. DNA for the CDR3: TGTGCCAGTAGTATTCGGTCGAACTATGGCTACACCTTC. It encodes CASSIRSNYGYTF.